Sequencing of this T cell receptor (beta chain) was carried out in a study of memory CD4+ T cells and cytomegalovirus serostatus. Study background: Donors were healthy Belgian adults, under 10 CMV seropositive and 24 seronegative. Points from the study as a whole: Each of approximately 69 CMV-associated TCRbeta sequences occurred in one to five individuals.

Trimming pared 0 bases from V and 5 bases from J, leaving 15 bases between. Germline loops: CDR1 SGHNT, CDR2 YYREEE (reference sequence). This CDR3 comprises 17 residues. Per the study methods: After removing out-of-frame reads, 2,204,828 distinct TCRbeta sequences remained. Profiling relied on immunoSEQ multiplex PCR, and the TCRdb table lists in-frame clones only, not all of them. V and J calls and clone size follow that table, whereas D and trimming were derived from the DNA. The sample records 50,000 to 60,000 clones, around four fifths being singletons. Concerning this clone: Antigen specificity is unknown.

The sort gate was single viable CD3+CD4+CD8-CD45RO+ cells for memory CD4+ T cells. Donors' CMV status reflects serum IgG against pp150, pp28, p38, p52. Sample: memory CD4+ T cells from blood. This receptor was taken from an adult in good health and CMV-seropositive. This chain connects TRBV5-4 to TRBJ1-6; D gene unclear. The chain's CDR3 is CASSLAGSAPDNSPLHF. CDR3 nucleotide sequence: TGTGCCAGCAGCTTGGCGGGGTCCGCGCCCGATAATTCACCCCTCCACTTT.